The 3 T cell receptor beta chains listed next were all sequenced from one sample in a study of shared clonotypes between healthy human individuals. Using immunoSEQ multiplex PCR, the repertoire was profiled, and TCRdb retains in-frame clones only, with some absent. In the table there are under 2.5 million clones, 80% to 95% of which are singletons. The sequencing sample was made of naive CD4+ T cells from PBMCs. Subset in this sample: CD45RA+ positively selected. The source of these receptors is a man younger than 30 in good health. Some clones in this sample may be carry-over from other donors' samples.

V and J are TRBV10-3 and TRBJ2-1; 8 bases match TRBD2. J lost 2 bases, V lost 4 bases, and 1 base had no gene match. CDR1 ENHRY and CDR2 SYGVKD come from the germline V gene. The CDR3 covers 14 residues. CDR3 sequence: CAISVGLAYNEQFF. In DNA form, the CDR3 reads TGTGCCATCAGTGTGGGACTAGCCTACAATGAGCAGTTCTTC.

The chain recombines TRBV28 with TRBJ2-7; D is uncertain. Germline V lookup: CDR1 MDHEN, CDR2 SYDVKM. Trimming left V 6 bases short and J 0 bases short, with 15 bases between. The CDR3 spans 15 residues. CDR3 sequence reads: CASSSVGESSYEQYF. Here the CDR3 DNA reads TGTGCCAGCAGCTCTGTGGGTGAATCCTCCTACGAGCAGTACTTC.

V and J are TRBV25-1 and TRBJ2-1, with TRBD2 matching 8 bases. The CDR3 has 15 amino acids. The V gene end was trimmed by 5 bases and the J gene end by 6 bases; junction bases not matched to a gene: 9. Germline CDR1 reads MGHDK; CDR2 reads SYGVNS. The CDR3 loop is CASSFGRAFSNEQFF. The CDR3 region has the DNA TGTGCCAGCAGTTTCGGGAGGGCCTTTTCCAATGAGCAGTTCTTC.